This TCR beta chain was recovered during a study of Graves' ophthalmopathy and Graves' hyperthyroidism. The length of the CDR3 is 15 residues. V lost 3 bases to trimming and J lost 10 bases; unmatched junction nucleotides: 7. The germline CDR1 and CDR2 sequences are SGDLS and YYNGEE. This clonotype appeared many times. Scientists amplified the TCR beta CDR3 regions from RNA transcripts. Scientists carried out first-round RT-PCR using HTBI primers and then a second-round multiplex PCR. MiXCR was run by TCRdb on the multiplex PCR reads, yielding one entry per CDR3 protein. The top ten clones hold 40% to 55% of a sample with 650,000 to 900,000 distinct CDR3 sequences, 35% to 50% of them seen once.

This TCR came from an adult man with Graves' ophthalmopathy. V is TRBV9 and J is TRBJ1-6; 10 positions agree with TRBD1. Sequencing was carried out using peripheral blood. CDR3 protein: CASSEGTGVWSPLHF. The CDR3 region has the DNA TGTGCCAGCAGCGAGGGGACAGGGGTTTGGTCACCCCTCCACTTT.